The clone carrying this TCR beta chain was seen a handful of times. The antigen is unknown. It was cDNA, reverse transcribed from extracted RNA, that served as the sequencing template. The data were produced by immunoSEQ multiplex PCR, yet TCRdb's version contains in-frame clones alone and is incomplete. The data contain fewer than 250,000 clones, 35% to 45% of them singletons. The data were obtained in a study of CD8+ T cells in alopecia areata. Trimming stripped 0 bases from V and 8 bases from J, with 10 bases between. The CDR3 runs 13 residues. Looked up from germline, CDR1 is SGHDN and CDR2 is FVKESK. Treatment denoted: oral pan-JAK inhibitor, 5-10 mg twice daily. Lesional scalp punch biopsies and peripheral blood came from alopecia areata patients. Whole-study results and caveats: The study found TCR sharing across patients less clear than in mice, possibly for HLA reasons. Alopecia totalis/universalis scalp especially showed more expanded CD8+ clones than normal scalp.

This sequence was found in a human donor with alopecia areata. The chain combines TRBV14 with TRBJ1-2; D is uncertain. The source was CD4+ T cells sorted from blood, collected at roughly week 30, from a patient treated with tofacitinib. CDR3 nucleotide sequence: TGTGCCAGCAGCCAAGATTTAGTGAGGGGCTACACCTTC. Translated: CASSQDLVRGYTF.